This T cell receptor beta chain was found in a study of shared clonotypes between healthy human individuals. Here immunoSEQ multiplex PCR was the method, and the copy in TCRdb shows in-frame clones only, minus some. The table records 2 million to 2.5 million clones, roughly 92% of them present only once. Each donor was a Caucasian adult residing in Nashville, Tennessee. Subsets obtained from CD4+ cells comprised CD45RA+ naive and CD45RA-negative memory cells. Germline lookup yields CDR1 SGHRS and CDR2 YFSETQ. Trimming removed 0 bases from V and 8 bases from J, with 14 bases in between. This CDR3 region has 14 residues.

The sequence derives from a man between 18 and 35 years old in good health. Some clones in this sample may be carry-over from other donors' samples. Sequencing input: naive CD4+ T cells from PBMCs. Subset denoted: CD45RA+ positively selected. The V and J genes are TRBV5-1 and TRBJ1-2; the D is unclear. This chain's CDR3 is CASSLGESLGGYTF. CDR3 nucleotides: TGCGCCAGCAGCTTGGGTGAATCCCTTGGGGGCTACACCTTC.